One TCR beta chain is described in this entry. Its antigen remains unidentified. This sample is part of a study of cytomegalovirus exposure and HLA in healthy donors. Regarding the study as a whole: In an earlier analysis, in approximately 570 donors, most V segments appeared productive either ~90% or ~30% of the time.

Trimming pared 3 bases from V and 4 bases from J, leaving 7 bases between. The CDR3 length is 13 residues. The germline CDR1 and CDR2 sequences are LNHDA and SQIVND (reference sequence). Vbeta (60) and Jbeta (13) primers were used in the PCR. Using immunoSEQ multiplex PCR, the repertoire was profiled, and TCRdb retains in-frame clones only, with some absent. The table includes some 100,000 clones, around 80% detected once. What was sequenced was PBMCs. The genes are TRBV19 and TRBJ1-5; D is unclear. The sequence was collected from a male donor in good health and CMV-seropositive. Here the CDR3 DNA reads TGTGCCAGTAGTATTTCACAGAATCAGCCCCAGCATTTT. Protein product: CASSISQNQPQHF.